The 2 T cell receptor beta chains reported below all come from one sample, sequenced in a study of T cells expressing NK-cell markers. From its re-call of the 5' RACE reads, TCRdb lists each CDR3 protein once, without DNA. The sample table includes 200,000 to 300,000 distinct CDR3 sequences. The sequenced material came from blood T cells: a sorted CD56 or NKG2C T cell subset, CD4+ or CD8+ T cells, or bulk PBMC T cells (not recorded which). Receptors originate from a woman aged 18-69 years in good health.

The gene calls are TRBV20-1 and TRBJ2-2; lacking DNA, the TRBD2 call made by TCRdb goes unchecked. This CDR3 is built from 17 residues. Germline V gene lookup returns CDR1 DFQATT and CDR2 SNEGSKA (reference sequence). This CDR3 is CSARDPSSGTNTGELFF.

This chain links TRBV20-1 with TRBJ2-1; TCRdb lists TRBD2, though no DNA is available to test this call. The CDR3 loop spans 16 amino acids. Germline-derived CDR1 and CDR2 are DFQATT and SNEGSKA (reference sequence). CDR3 region: CSASGSGRPFGNEQFF.